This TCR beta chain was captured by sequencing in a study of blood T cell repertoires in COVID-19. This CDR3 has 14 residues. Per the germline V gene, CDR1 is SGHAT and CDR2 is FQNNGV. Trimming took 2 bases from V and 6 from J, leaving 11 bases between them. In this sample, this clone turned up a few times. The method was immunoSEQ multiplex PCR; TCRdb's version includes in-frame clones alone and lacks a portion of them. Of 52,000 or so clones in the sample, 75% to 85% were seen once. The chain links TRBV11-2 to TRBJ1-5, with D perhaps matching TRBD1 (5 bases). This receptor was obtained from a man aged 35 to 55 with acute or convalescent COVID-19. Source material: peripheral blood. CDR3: CASSLSGGGQPQHF. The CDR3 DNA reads TGTGCCAGCAGCTTAAGCGGGGGAGGTCAGCCCCAGCATTTT.